Given below is one T cell receptor (beta chain) in context. These data come from a study of regulatory T cells in long-lasting Graves disease. Overall study: The criterion for persistent Graves' disease was over 5 years of antithyroid drugs with positive TSH receptor antibodies.

Time point described: persistent/refractory GD, antithyroid drugs over 5 years with positive TRAb. RNA isolated from PBMCs was used to make the TCR library. CDR3 regions were amplified by Arm-PCR using iRepertoire HTBI primers to build TCR beta libraries. TCRdb fed the multiplex PCR reads into MiXCR, producing one record per CDR3 protein. The table includes nearly 350,000 distinct CDR3 sequences, roughly a fifth detected once. V gave up 0 bases and J gave up 1 base; unmatched junction bases: 10. This CDR3 contains 20 residues. The V gene's germline CDR1 is WNHNN and CDR2 SYGVQD (reference sequence). Sequences were derived from peripheral blood mononuclear cells (PBMCs), sampled when the disease was refractory, from a patient treated with antithyroid drugs. This sequence originates from a female donor with Graves disease. This rearrangement joins TRBV10-1 to TRBJ2-3, with TRBD2 matching 13 bases. DNA of the CDR3: TGCGCCAGCAGTGAGTCTTGGACTAGCGGGAGTAAGCACGGCACAGATACGCAGTATTTT. It codes for CASSESWTSGSKHGTDTQYF.